Sequencing of this TCR beta chain was carried out in a study of blood T cells in healthy people across ages. Sample-barcoded 5' priming and a J-beta primer mix drove a second PCR of about 6 to 11 cycles. Each CDR3 protein is one row after TCRdb ran MiXCR on the 5' RACE reads. Seen here are 550,000 to 650,000 distinct CDR3 sequences, approximately 30% observed once, and the top ten hold 15% to 18%. Per the germline V gene, CDR1 is SGHRS and CDR2 is YFSETQ. The CDR3 runs 13 residues. Sequences were obtained from blood. The chain recombines TRBV5-1 with TRBJ2-5, with a tentative D call TRBD2 (6 bases). Judging by the DNA end, TRBJ2-7 fits better; the J call may be wrong. This receptor was taken from an elderly woman in good health. DNA of the CDR3: TGCGCCAGCAGTGCGGGACCCAACTACGAGCAGTACTTC. It codes for CASSAGPNYEQYF.